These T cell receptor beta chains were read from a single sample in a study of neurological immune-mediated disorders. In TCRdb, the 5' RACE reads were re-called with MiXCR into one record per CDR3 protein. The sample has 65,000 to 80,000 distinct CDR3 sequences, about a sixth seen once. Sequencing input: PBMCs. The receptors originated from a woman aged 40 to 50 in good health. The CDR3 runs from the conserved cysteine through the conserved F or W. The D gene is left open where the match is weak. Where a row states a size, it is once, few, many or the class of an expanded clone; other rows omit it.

CSARDLAGGDTQYF TGCAGTGCTAGAGATCTTGCGGGGGGAGATACGCAGTATTTT many TRBJ2-3 TRBV20-1 TRBD2
CSARVFSGEIQYF TGTAGTGCTAGAGTTTTTAGCGGAGAGATCCAGTACTTC - TRBJ2-5 TRBV20-1 -
CSVGPDRARGNIQYF TGCAGCGTTGGTCCGGACAGGGCGCGGGGAAACATTCAGTACTTC many TRBJ2-4 TRBV29-1 TRBD1
CASSPSGTGSHTEAFF TGTGCCAGCAGCCCGTCCGGGACAGGGAGTCACACTGAAGCTTTCTTT many TRBJ1-1 TRBV7-3 TRBD1
CSAPPQRVHNEQFF TGCAGTGCTCCCCCCCAGCGGGTCCACAATGAGCAGTTCTTC many TRBJ2-1 TRBV20-1 -
CASGYSTNEKLFF TGTGCCAGTGGTTACTCAACTAATGAAAAACTGTTTTTT - TRBJ1-4 TRBV6-5 -
CASRPPTGGADNQPQHF TGTGCCAGCAGACCCCCGACAGGGGGCGCTGACAATCAGCCCCAGCATTTT - TRBJ1-5 TRBV28 TRBD1
CASSQGRESPLHF TGTGCCAGCAGCCAAGGACGAGAATCACCCCTCCACTTT many TRBJ1-6 TRBV3-1 -
CASSARGTGGMGGYTF TGTGCCAGCAGCGCGCGAGGGACAGGGGGTATGGGTGGCTACACCTTC many TRBJ1-2 TRBV7-2 TRBD1
CASSIFSSAGTGVSGNTIYF TGTGCCAGCAGCATATTCTCCTCGGCCGGGACAGGGGTCTCTGGAAACACCATATATTTT many TRBJ1-3 TRBV7-8 TRBD1
CASSQDSRGLGGNTEAFF TGTGCCAGCAGCCAAGATAGCAGGGGGTTGGGTGGAAACACTGAAGCTTTCTTT many TRBJ1-1 TRBV4-2 TRBD1
CASLGRTGGLETQYF TGTGCCAGCTTAGGAAGAACAGGGGGCTTGGAGACCCAGTACTTC many TRBJ2-5 TRBV28 TRBD1
CSVEGGGDTEAFF TGCAGCGTTGAAGGTGGGGGGGACACTGAAGCTTTCTTT many TRBJ1-1 TRBV29-1 -
CASGPRGQGIWELFF TGCGCCAGCGGGCCGCGGGGACAGGGTATCTGGGAGCTGTTTTTT many TRBJ2-2 TRBV4-1 TRBD1
CASSPVPRLAGASTDTQYF TGTGCCAGCTCACCGGTGCCTCGGCTAGCGGGGGCTAGCACAGATACGCAGTATTTT - TRBJ2-3 TRBV18 TRBD2
CATMARTTNTEAFF TGTGCCACCATGGCTCGGACAACGAACACTGAAGCTTTCTTT many TRBJ1-1 TRBV6-2/TRBV6-3 -
CSVGGAGYGYTF TGCAGCGTTGGGGGGGCCGGCTATGGCTACACCTTC many TRBJ1-2 TRBV29-1 -
CASSPGTAGGEGNQPQHF TGTGCCAGCAGCCCCGGGACAGCGGGAGGGGAGGGCAATCAGCCCCAGCATTTT - TRBJ1-5 TRBV6-1 TRBD1
CSAPWEYTQYF TGCAGTGCCCCTTGGGAGTATACGCAGTATTTT many TRBJ2-3 TRBV20-1 -
CSAKRSAANYGYTF TGCAGTGCTAAGAGATCCGCCGCTAACTATGGCTACACCTTC many TRBJ1-2 TRBV20-1 -
CASSLNEIQPQHF TGTGCCAGCAGTTTAAATGAAATTCAGCCCCAGCATTTT - TRBJ1-5 TRBV27 -
CASSSNQETQYF TGTGCCAGCAGCTCCAACCAAGAGACCCAGTACTTC - TRBJ2-5 TRBV28 -
CASSPWRGGHQNEQFF TGTGCCAGCAGCCCTTGGCGGGGGGGCCACCAGAATGAGCAGTTCTTC - TRBJ2-1 TRBV5-6 TRBD2
CSARVHVSYEQYF TGCAGTGCTAGAGTTCACGTCTCCTACGAGCAGTACTTC - TRBJ2-7 TRBV20-1 -
CASSQDGGGRGSYNSPLHF TGCGCCAGCAGCCAAGATGGGGGGGGCAGGGGCTCCTATAATTCACCCCTCCACTTT many TRBJ1-6 TRBV4-3 -
CSVQQGTVRVETQYF TGCAGCGTTCAACAGGGGACTGTGAGAGTGGAGACCCAGTACTTC few TRBJ2-5 TRBV29-1 -
CASSPPSGPRRGNEQFF TGTGCCAGCAGTCCTCCTTCGGGTCCTCGACGCGGCAATGAGCAGTTCTTC many TRBJ2-1 TRBV12-3/TRBV12-4 -
CASSDGGGYGYTF TGCGCCAGCAGCGACGGAGGAGGCTATGGCTACACCTTC many TRBJ1-2 TRBV5-1 -
CASSSYTDTQYF TGTGCCAGCAGTTCCTACACAGATACGCAGTATTTT many TRBJ2-3 TRBV6-6 -
CASSRSLWETQYF TGCGCCAGCAGCCGGAGTTTGTGGGAGACCCAGTACTTC many TRBJ2-5 TRBV4-3 -
CSAAHEYDTGELFF TGCAGTGCTGCACATGAGTACGACACCGGGGAGCTGTTTTTT few TRBJ2-2 TRBV20-1 -
CASSLTSGGASETQYF TGTGCCAGCAGCTTGACTAGCGGGGGGGCCTCAGAGACCCAGTACTTC many TRBJ2-5 TRBV5-4 TRBD2
CSASTSGGWTDTQYF TGCAGTGCTTCGACTAGCGGCGGGTGGACAGATACGCAGTATTTT many TRBJ2-3 TRBV20-1 TRBD2
CASSQLEGQFF TGTGCCAGCAGCCAGCTAGAGGGGCAGTTCTTC many TRBJ2-1 TRBV6-6 -
CASSAPGQGNTGELFF TGTGCCAGCAGCGCGCCGGGACAGGGGAACACCGGGGAGCTGTTTTTT - TRBJ2-2 TRBV9 TRBD1
CASHRGETQYF TGTGCCAGCCACAGGGGAGAGACCCAGTACTTC many TRBJ2-5 TRBV21-1 -
CASSSEGTSYNEQFF TGCGCCAGCAGCTCCGAAGGGACCTCCTACAATGAGCAGTTCTTC many TRBJ2-1 TRBV5-1 -
CAVNSGGWADTQYF TGTGCCGTTAATAGCGGGGGATGGGCAGATACGCAGTATTTT - TRBJ2-3 TRBV7-2 TRBD2
CASSLTWGNEQFF TGTGCCAGCAGCTTAACTTGGGGGAATGAGCAGTTCTTC many TRBJ2-1 TRBV7-3 -
CASSLIGVNNSPLHF TGCGCCAGCAGCTTGATTGGGGTGAATAATTCACCCCTCCACTTT many TRBJ1-6 TRBV5-1 -
CSARGPRDQPQHF TGCAGTGCTAGAGGCCCGAGGGATCAGCCCCAGCATTTT many TRBJ1-5 TRBV20-1 -